Detailed here is one TCR beta chain. Its antigen specificity is not known. No base quality values were provided; no much bigger clone lies one nucleotide off. This entry comes from a study of response to subunit inactivated influenza vaccine (dated by TCRdb to 2017 to 2018). Looking at the study overall: The study used deep quantitative T cell receptor repertoire profiling to track responses to a trivalent subunit inactivated influenza vaccine.

CDR1 and CDR2, per the germline V gene, are MNHEY and SVGEGT. Trimming removed 6 bases from V and 1 base from J; the gene matches leave 12 bases unexplained. Including cysteine and phenylalanine, the CDR3 has 17 amino acids. Only CDR3 DNA remains: 51 bases, in frame from the first base. The study at large found these results: The authors suggested that each seasonal influenza vaccination may recruit only a limited number of new T cells.

Receptors were amplified or captured by RT-PCR. These reads were obtained on an Illumina HiSeq 2500. The raw public reads went through TCRdb reprocessing: fastp at Q25, MiXCR clone calling, in-frame beta chains kept. All rows with the same CDR3 protein become a single entry with the most common DNA and genes. The sample data list hundreds of thousands of distinct CDR3 sequences, and about 11% of these were observed just once. The ten largest account for approximately 11% of the sample. A further study also used this sample, focusing on T cells expressing NK-cell markers. That second report states: The TCR beta cDNA libraries were made using 5'RACE template switching, a step that added both a universal primer site and unique molecular identifiers. Eight or nine donors provided sorted CD3+CD56+NKG2C+, CD3+CD56+NKG2C- and CD3+CD56-NKG2C+ T-cell subsets, whose TCR beta-chain repertoires were profiled. Among the eight sequenced donors, seven were HCMV-seropositive and one was HCMV-seronegative. In several experiments an anti-gammadeltaTCR antibody was added to restrict sorting to alphabetaTCR-expressing T cells. In roughly six donors, the dominant CD3+CD56+NKG2C+ clonotypes were among the top 10 CD8+ clonotypes and accounted for roughly 1.0-7.5% of CD8+ T cells. Those dominant clonotypes were again the most abundant among CD3+CD56-NKG2C+ cells in a handful of donors, at 28.3-60.1%. Whether the expanded NKG2C-expressing T cell clones were specific for HCMV antigens remained unclear. All eight donors whose samples were sequenced were randomly selected healthy volunteers, three of them men and five women. A commercial ELISA kit detecting HCMV-specific IgG in serum was used to determine HCMV serostatus. Peripheral blood mononuclear cells were isolated from blood by Ficoll density gradient centrifugation. For five or six donors, bulk peripheral blood T-cell repertoires were also sequenced from unsorted PBMC. Synthesis of cDNA was primed from the TCR beta constant segment and was followed by two consecutive PCR amplification steps. Illumina HiSeq 2000/2500, MiSeq or NextSeq was used to sequence libraries as 2 x 150 bp reads. MIGEC was used to demultiplex reads and group the reads by UMI, and MiTCR was used to assemble and quantify clonotypes. To exclude erroneous sequences, any TCR cDNA sequence not supported by at least two reads was discarded. The tcR package was used for downstream repertoire analysis, and clonotypes were matched across fractions by CDR3 nucleotide sequence plus V segment. VDJmatch was used to annotate antigen specificity against VDJdb, with one amino acid substitution allowed in CDR3.

The rearrangement combines TRBV6-2 or TRBV6-3 with TRBJ2-3, with 8 middle bases fitting TRBD1. This clonotype was sampled from a man aged 45 to 65 who received an inactivated influenza vaccine. Donor details come from another sample of the same person, matched by shared clones. The sample here was PBMCs from blood, taken on the day of vaccination. The DNA sequence reads TGTGCCAGCAGCGGAAATGACAGGGGATTTGGCACAGATACGCAGTATTTT. This gives the protein CASSGNDRGFGTDTQYF.